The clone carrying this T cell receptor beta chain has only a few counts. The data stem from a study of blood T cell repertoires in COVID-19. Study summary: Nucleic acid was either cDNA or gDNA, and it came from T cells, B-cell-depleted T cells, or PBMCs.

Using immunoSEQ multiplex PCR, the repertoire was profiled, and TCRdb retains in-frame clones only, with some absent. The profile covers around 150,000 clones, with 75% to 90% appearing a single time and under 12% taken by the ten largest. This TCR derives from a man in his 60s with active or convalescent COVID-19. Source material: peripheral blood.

CDR3 sequence reads: CASSLAGTGAGYTF. CDR3 DNA: TGTGCCAGCAGCTTAGCCGGGACAGGGGCTGGCTACACCTTC. The chain links TRBV7-9 to TRBJ1-2, with 10 bases lining up with TRBD1. This CDR3 spans 14 amino acids. The germline V gene encodes CDR1 SEHNR and CDR2 FQNEAQ (reference sequence). V gave up 0 bases and J gave up 7 bases; unmatched junction bases: 2.